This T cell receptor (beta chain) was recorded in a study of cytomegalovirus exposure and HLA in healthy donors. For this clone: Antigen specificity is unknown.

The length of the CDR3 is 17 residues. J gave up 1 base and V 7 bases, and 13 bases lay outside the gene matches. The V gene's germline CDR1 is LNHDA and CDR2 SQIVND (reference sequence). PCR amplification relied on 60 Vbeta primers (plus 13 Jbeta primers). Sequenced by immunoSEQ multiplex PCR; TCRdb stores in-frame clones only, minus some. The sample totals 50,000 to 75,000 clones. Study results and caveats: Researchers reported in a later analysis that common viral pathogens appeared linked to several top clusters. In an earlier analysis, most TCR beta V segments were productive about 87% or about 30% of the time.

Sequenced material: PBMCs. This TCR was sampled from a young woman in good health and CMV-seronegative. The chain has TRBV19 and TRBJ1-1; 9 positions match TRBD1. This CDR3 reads CASMDRGSPNRNTEAFF. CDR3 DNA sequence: TGTGCCAGTATGGACAGGGGCTCCCCGAACAGGAACACTGAAGCTTTCTTT. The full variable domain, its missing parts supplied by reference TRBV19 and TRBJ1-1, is DGGITQSPKYLFRKEGQNVTLSCEQNLNHDAMYWYRQDPGQGLRLIYYSQIVNDFQKGDIAEGYSVSREKKESFPLTVTSAQKNPTAFYLCASMDRGSPNRNTEAFFGQGTRLTVV.